This T cell receptor (beta chain) was recorded in a study of identical twins. Study-wide findings and caveats: Within cord blood, abundant beta clonotypes carried fewer insertions, but memory repertoires showed no such trend.

Each CDR3 protein gets one entry after TCRdb re-called the 5' RACE reads with MiXCR. The data contain 700,000 or so distinct CDR3 sequences, 21% of them singletons. This clonotype was counted between two and nine times. The antigen remains unidentified. V dropped 3 bases and J dropped 4 bases, with 13 bases sitting between them. CDR1 SGHRS and CDR2 YFSETQ come from the germline V gene. The CDR3 contains 15 residues. This sample also appeared in a second study, on T cells expressing NK-cell markers. This second study notes: Repertoire data for TCR beta were derived from sorted T cells (CD3+CD56+NKG2C+, CD3+CD56+NKG2C- and CD3+CD56-NKG2C+). In five or six donors, dominant NKG2C+ clonotypes were about 1.0-7.0% of CD8+ T cells.

V gene TRBV5-1 combines with J gene TRBJ2-2; tentative D call: TRBD1 (7 bases). The sample taken for sequencing was PBMCs. This clonotype was obtained from a woman between 18 and 29 years old in good health. CDR3 loop: CASSSQGEVTGELFF. CDR3 DNA: TGCGCCAGCAGCTCCCAGGGGGAGGTCACCGGGGAGCTGTTTTTT.